This TCR beta chain was sequenced in a study of blood T cells in healthy people across ages. This CDR3 has 16 amino acids. Germline V gene sequence: CDR1 LGHNA, CDR2 YNFKEQ. Trimming left V 1 base short and J 6 bases short, with 13 bases between. This clonotype was seen a handful of times. With a J-beta primer mix and a sample-barcoded 5' primer, a second PCR ran about 7 to 12 cycles. Using its own MiXCR run on the 5' RACE reads, TCRdb lists one record per CDR3 protein. The sample records approximately 960,000 distinct CDR3 sequences, roughly 29% being singletons. With each sample, at least 6 micrograms of total RNA were extracted. This sample also belongs to another study, concerning T cells of mothers and their children. That report notes: The donor cohort consisted of three healthy Caucasian mothers and their six children. Over 8 million TCR beta CDR3 reads were obtained from each mother, and about 3 million from each child.

Sequenced input: blood. The receptor was derived from a woman aged 40 to 49 in good health. The V gene is TRBV4-2, the J gene TRBJ1-6; no definite D call. This CDR3 is CASSQAPRESNSPLHF. CDR3 sequence (DNA): TGTGCCAGCAGCCAAGCCCCCCGAGAATCTAATTCACCCCTCCACTTT.